This TCR beta chain was found in a study of CD8+CD57+ T cells in acquired aplastic anemia. The use of genomic DNA as template underpinned the TCR beta VDJ and CDR3 profiling. TCRdb re-called the reads with MiXCR, one entry per CDR3 protein. Of about 17,000 distinct CDR3 sequences listed, roughly two fifths were seen once; the top ten hold 80% to 90%. Looked up from germline, CDR1 is SGHVS and CDR2 is FNYEAQ. V lost 1 base and J lost 1, with 11 bases in between. This CDR3 comprises 16 residues. Turning to this clonotype: Its cognate antigen is unknown.

CD8+CD57+ cell expansion, shown by flow cytometry, had occurred in the patients selected for sequencing. Bead-enriched CD8+CD57+ cells yielded around 1.5 ug DNA on average. Study-wide findings and caveats: CD8+CD57+ cells from patients were less diverse than total CD4+ and CD8+ pools.

This sequence was found in a human donor with aplastic anemia. Sequences were obtained from CD8+CD57+ T cells sorted from PBMCs. The subset here: bead-enriched CD8+CD57+ effector memory T cells from SAA patients. The V gene is TRBV7-6, the J gene TRBJ2-1; D remains ambiguous. The CDR3 reads CASSLGVAASYNEQFF. The CDR3 bases are TGTGCCAGCAGCTTAGGGGTAGCAGCGTCCTACAATGAGCAGTTCTTC.